These 22 T cell receptor beta chains came from one sample sequenced in a study of cytomegalovirus exposure and HLA in healthy donors. With 60 Vbeta and 13 Jbeta primers, the PCR was carried out. The data were produced by immunoSEQ multiplex PCR, yet TCRdb's version contains in-frame clones alone and is incomplete. The sample gives around 100,000 clones, about 72% of which show up once; approximately 2.3% is in the top ten. Sequenced sample: PBMCs. The receptors come from a man between 25 and 39 years old in good health and CMV-seronegative.

This clone was picked up a small number of times. The J gene is TRBJ1-5, the V gene TRBV27, with a tentative D call TRBD1 (6 bases). The V end lost 7 bases, the J end lost 7 bases, and 20 bases lay between the germline ends. The germline gives CDR1 MNHEY, CDR2 SMNVEV (reference sequence). There are 15 residues in the CDR3. CDR3 loop: CASTLKGDMTQPQHF. The CDR3 region has the DNA TGTGCCAGCACCCTTAAGGGGGACATGACCCAGCCCCAGCATTTT.

The gene calls are TRBV9 and TRBJ1-2, with TRBD1 matching over 7 bases. The CDR3 has 15 amino acids. The V gene end was trimmed by 3 bases and the J gene end by 6 bases; junction bases not matched to a gene: 11. The germline V gene encodes CDR1 SGDLS and CDR2 YYNGEE. The CDR3 DNA reads as TGTGCCAGCAGCGCACCCAACACAGGGGTACATGGCTACACCTTC. Translated, it gives CASSAPNTGVHGYTF.

The chain is built from TRBV27 and TRBJ2-7; 7 bases are shared with TRBD2. The CDR3 has 14 residues. The trim removed 0 bases at V and 3 bases at J, leaving 2 bases unmatched. The germline gives CDR1 MNHEY, CDR2 SMNVEV (reference sequence). CDR3 protein: CASSLSTGGYEQYF. The CDR3 nucleotides are TGTGCCAGCAGTTTATCGACGGGAGGCTACGAGCAGTACTTC.

The rearrangement uses TRBV27 and TRBJ1-1, with D hard to call. The CDR3 extends over 12 amino acids. Trimming left V 3 bases short and J 11 bases short, with 13 bases between. CDR1 MNHEY and CDR2 SMNVEV come from the germline V gene (reference sequence). Here the CDR3 DNA reads TGTGCCAGCAGTTTTGGAGGGCAGCGGGCTTTCTTT. It yields the protein CASSFGGQRAFF.

V and J are TRBV5-4 and TRBJ1-2; a possible D gene is TRBD1 (6 bases). Between the trimmed V and J ends, which lost 2 bases and 8 bases, there was a span of 7 bases. Looked up from germline, CDR1 is SGHNT and CDR2 is YYREEE (reference sequence). This CDR3 is built from 11 residues. The CDR3 coding sequence is TGTGCCAGCAGCTTACAGGGCGGCTACACCTTC. Translated: CASSLQGGYTF.

For this clone: At one end, the junction sequence differs from germline, possibly due to a read error. V is TRBV7-9 and J is TRBJ2-2; TRBD2 might be the D (7 bases). Germline V gene lookup returns CDR1 SEHNR and CDR2 FQNEAQ (reference sequence). The CDR3 is made up of 17 amino acids. The DNA of the CDR3 is TGTTCCAGCAGCTTAGGGGGTAGCGGGCTTAACACCGGGGAGCTGTTTTTT. Translating it yields CSSSLGGSGLNTGELFF. Full variable domain (remainder filled in from reference TRBV7-9 and TRBJ2-2): DTGVSQNPRHKITKRGQNVTFRCDPISEHNRLYWYRQTLGQGPEFLTYFQNEAQLEKSRLLSDRFSAERPKGSFSTLEIQRTEQGDSAMYLCSSSLGGSGLNTGELFFGEGSRLTVL.

This clone was seen more than once but under ten times. This rearrangement joins TRBV7-3 to TRBJ1-1; 8 bases fit TRBD1. Germline assignment: CDR1 SGHTA and CDR2 FQGTGA. J lost 4 bases, V lost 1 base, and 5 bases had no gene match. The CDR3 contains 15 residues. This chain's CDR3 is CASSLNAGGTTEAFF. DNA for the CDR3: TGTGCCAGCAGCTTAAATGCAGGGGGCACCACTGAAGCTTTCTTT. The complete variable domain, with remaining parts taken from reference TRBV7-3 and TRBJ1-1, reads GAGVSQTPSNKVTEKGKYVELRCDPISGHTALYWYRQSLGQGPEFLIYFQGTGAADDSGLPNDRFFAVRPEGSVSTLKIQRTERGDSAVYLCASSLNAGGTTEAFFGQGTRLTVV.

The chain couples TRBV9 to TRBJ1-2; no clear D. The CDR3 runs 14 residues. Between the trimmed V and J ends, which lost 0 bases and 7 bases, there was a span of 13 bases. Germline loops: CDR1 SGDLS, CDR2 YYNGEE. The CDR3: CASSVDGSERGYTF. CDR3 nucleotides: TGTGCCAGCAGCGTAGACGGGTCTGAACGTGGCTACACCTTC.

This clone turned up a few times. The CDR3 DNA sequence: TGTGCCAGCAGCACGCGACAGGGCTCTGAAGCTTTCTTT. The encoded protein is CASSTRQGSEAFF. The chain is built from TRBV7-2 and TRBJ1-1; the match to TRBD1 covers 7 bases. The junction had 6 bases not matched to a gene; V was cut back by 5 bases and J by 6 bases. This CDR3 is 13 amino acids long. The germline gives CDR1 SGHTA, CDR2 FQGNSA.

The rearrangement uses TRBV9 and TRBJ2-1; TRBD2 aligns across 7 bases. The CDR3 covers 15 residues. Losses at the gene ends were 3 bases for V and 3 bases for J; bases not matched to a gene: 6. In germline, CDR1 is SGDLS, CDR2 YYNGEE. In DNA form, the CDR3 reads TGTGCCAGCAGCGCCCGGGGGGTGGTCTACAATGAGCAGTTCTTC. Translated, it gives CASSARGVVYNEQFF.

Written as DNA, the CDR3 is TGTGCCAGCAGTCGACAGGCAGTAACCGTCCTCCAAGAGACCCAGTACTTC. It translates to CASSRQAVTVLQETQYF. The genes are TRBV27 and TRBJ2-5; D is possibly TRBD1 (6 bases). Germline V lookup: CDR1 MNHEY, CDR2 SMNVEV (reference sequence). The length of the CDR3 is 17 residues. Trimming stripped 5 bases from V and 1 base from J, with 20 bases between.

This clone has a handful of counts. The chain has TRBV21-1 and TRBJ2-7; the table calls TRBD1, which could not be checked here. TRBV21-1 is tagged as a pseudogene. The CDR3 extends over 16 amino acids. This chain's CDR3 is CASSNLPGQGSHEQYF. CDR3 in DNA: TGTGCCAGCAGCAACCTCCCGGGACAGGGGTCTCACGAGCAGTACTTC.

The chain recombines TRBV20-1 with TRBJ1-1; D may be TRBD1 (5 bases). Germline lookup yields CDR1 DFQATT and CDR2 SNEGSKA (reference sequence). V lost 3 bases, J lost 5 bases, and 7 bases lay in between. CDR3 length: 11 amino acids. CDR3 in DNA: TGCAGTGCTAGTCGACAGACTGAAGCTTTCTTT. Residues: CSASRQTEAFF.

This clone was detected only a few times. This rearrangement joins TRBV4-1 to TRBJ2-1, with TRBD2 matching over 7 bases. Germline CDR1 is MGHRA and CDR2 is YSYEKL. With V trimmed by 0 bases and J by 8 bases, 4 bases remained unmatched. The CDR3 extends over 14 amino acids. The CDR3 DNA sequence: TGCGCCAGCAGCCAAGATCTAGCGGAGGATGAGCAGTTCTTC. This translates into CASSQDLAEDEQFF.

The chain combines TRBV5-1 with TRBJ1-5, with D possibly being TRBD1 (5 bases). Germline V gene lookup returns CDR1 SGHRS and CDR2 YFSETQ. This CDR3 has 15 amino acids. V was pared by 0 bases and J by 0 bases, with 7 bases between. The CDR3 reads CASSLEGHSNQPQHF. The CDR3 bases are TGCGCCAGCAGCTTGGAGGGGCATAGCAATCAGCCCCAGCATTTT.

This clone was counted only a few times. The chain's CDR3 is CASSFSDRNQPQHF. CDR3 DNA sequence: TGTGCCAGCAGTTTCTCCGACAGGAATCAGCCCCAGCATTTT. The chain has TRBV28 and TRBJ1-5; possible D gene TRBD1, 6 bases. The CDR3 is 14 amino acids. CDR1 MDHEN and CDR2 SYDVKM come from the germline V gene. Between the trimmed V and J ends, which lost 3 bases and 4 bases, there was a span of 10 bases. The whole variable domain, remainder taken from reference TRBV28 and TRBJ1-5, is DVKVTQSSRYLVKRTGEKVFLECVQDMDHENMFWYRQDPGLGLRLIYFSYDVKMKEKGDIPEGYSVSREKKERFSLILESASTNQTSMYLCASSFSDRNQPQHFGDGTRLSIL.

The rearrangement uses TRBV4-3 and TRBJ2-5, with 12 bases aligning to TRBD2. The CDR3 has 20 residues. The germline CDR1 and CDR2 sequences are LGHNA and YSLEER. J was trimmed by 3 bases and V by 0 bases; bases with no gene match: 14. The CDR3 region has the DNA TGCGCCAGCAGCCAAGATTGGGGGAACGTACTAGCGGGGGGTAAAGAGACCCAGTACTTC. This gives the protein CASSQDWGNVLAGGKETQYF.

The V call is TRBV6-5, the J call TRBJ2-3; possible D gene TRBD2, 5 bases. V lost 8 bases and J lost 0, with 15 bases in between. The CDR3 is 15 amino acids. Germline CDR1 and CDR2: MNHEY and SVGAGI. The CDR3, as DNA: TGTGCCAGCCTACCTTTGGGAGCCAGCACAGATACGCAGTATTTT. Its translation is CASLPLGASTDTQYF.

This clone turned up a few times. The chain combines TRBV11-3 with TRBJ1-5; TRBD1 matches at 7 bases. This CDR3 is 16 amino acids long. The V and J ends lost 5 bases and 6 bases, in that order; junction bases with no gene match: 13. CDR1 SGHNT and CDR2 YENEEA come from the germline V gene. CDR3 nucleotides: TGTGCCAGCAGCCCTTCATCAGGACAGGTCCGTCAGCCCCAGCATTTT. Translation: CASSPSSGQVRQPQHF.

The genes are TRBV28 and TRBJ1-3; D ambiguous. Trimming shortened V by 10 bases and J by 8 bases, and 12 bases separated the two germline ends. From germline, CDR1 is MDHEN and CDR2 SYDVKM. The CDR3 is made up of 11 amino acids. CDR3 protein: CATTAPDTIYF. For the CDR3, the DNA is TGTGCCACCACCGCCCCGGACACCATATATTTT.

V usage is TRBV2 and J usage is TRBJ1-3, with unresolved D. CDR3 length: 14 residues. Deletions cut 8 bases from V and 4 bases from J, with 15 bases between. The germline V gene has CDR1 SNHLY and CDR2 FYNNEI. The CDR3 region is CASLEELRGNTIYF. In nucleotides, the CDR3 is TGTGCCAGCTTGGAGGAGCTCCGCGGAAACACCATATATTTT.

The rearrangement links TRBV5-6 to TRBJ2-6, with 9 positions matching TRBD1. The CDR3 sequence is 13 residues long. From germline, CDR1 is SGHDT and CDR2 YYEEEE. V dropped 7 bases and J dropped 5; count of bases not matched to a gene: 1. CDR3: CASGQGWANVLTF. In DNA form, the CDR3 reads TGTGCCAGCGGACAGGGGTGGGCCAACGTCCTGACTTTC.